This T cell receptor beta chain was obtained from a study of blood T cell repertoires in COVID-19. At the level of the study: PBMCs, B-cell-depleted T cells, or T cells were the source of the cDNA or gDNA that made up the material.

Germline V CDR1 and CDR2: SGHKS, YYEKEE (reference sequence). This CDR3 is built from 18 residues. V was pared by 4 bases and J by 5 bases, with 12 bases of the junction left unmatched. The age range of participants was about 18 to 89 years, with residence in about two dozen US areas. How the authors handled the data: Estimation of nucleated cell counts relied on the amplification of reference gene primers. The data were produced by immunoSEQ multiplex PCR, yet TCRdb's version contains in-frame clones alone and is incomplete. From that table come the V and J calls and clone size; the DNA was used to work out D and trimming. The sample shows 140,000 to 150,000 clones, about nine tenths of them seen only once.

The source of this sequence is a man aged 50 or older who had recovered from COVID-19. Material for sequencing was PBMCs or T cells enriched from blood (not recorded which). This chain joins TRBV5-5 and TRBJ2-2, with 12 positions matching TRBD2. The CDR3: CASSRVTSGRSFTGELFF. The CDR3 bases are TGTGCCAGCAGCCGGGTGACTAGCGGGAGAAGTTTTACCGGGGAGCTGTTTTTT.